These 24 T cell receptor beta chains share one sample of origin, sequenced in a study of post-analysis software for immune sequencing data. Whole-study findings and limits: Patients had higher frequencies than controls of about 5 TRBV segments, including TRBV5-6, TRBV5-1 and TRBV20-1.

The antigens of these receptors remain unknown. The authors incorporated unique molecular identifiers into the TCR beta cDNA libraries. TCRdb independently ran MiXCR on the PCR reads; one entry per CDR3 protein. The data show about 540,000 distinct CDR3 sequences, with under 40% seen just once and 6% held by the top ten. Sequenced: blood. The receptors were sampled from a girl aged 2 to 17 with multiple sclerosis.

The CDR3 loop is CAGQGEMSEKLFF. In DNA form, the CDR3 reads TGTGCCGGACAGGGGGAAATGAGTGAAAAACTGTTTTTT. This rearrangement joins TRBV2 to TRBJ1-4, with TRBD1 matching over 10 bases. The CDR3 contains 13 residues. The ends lost 11 bases at V and 7 bases at J; junction bases unmatched: 7. Germline V gene sequence: CDR1 SNHLY, CDR2 FYNNEI.

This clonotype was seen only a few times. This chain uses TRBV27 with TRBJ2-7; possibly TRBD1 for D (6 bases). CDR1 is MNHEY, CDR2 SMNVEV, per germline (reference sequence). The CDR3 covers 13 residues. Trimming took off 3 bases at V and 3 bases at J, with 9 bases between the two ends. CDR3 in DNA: TGTGCCAGCAGTTTCGGACAGTACTACGAGCAGTACTTC. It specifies CASSFGQYYEQYF.

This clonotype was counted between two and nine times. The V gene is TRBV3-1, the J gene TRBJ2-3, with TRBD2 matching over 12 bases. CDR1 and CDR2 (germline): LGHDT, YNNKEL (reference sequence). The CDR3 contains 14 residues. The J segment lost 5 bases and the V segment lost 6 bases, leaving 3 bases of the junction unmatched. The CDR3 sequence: CASRPTSGGDTQYF. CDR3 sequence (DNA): TGTGCCAGCAGACCGACTAGCGGGGGAGATACGCAGTATTTT.

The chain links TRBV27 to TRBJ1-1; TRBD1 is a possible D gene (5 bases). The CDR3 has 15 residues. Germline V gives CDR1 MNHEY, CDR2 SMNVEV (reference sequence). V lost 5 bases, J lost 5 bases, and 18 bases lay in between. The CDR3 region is CASSNPGWNYTEAFF. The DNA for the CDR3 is TGTGCCAGCAGTAACCCAGGGTGGAATTATACTGAAGCTTTCTTT.

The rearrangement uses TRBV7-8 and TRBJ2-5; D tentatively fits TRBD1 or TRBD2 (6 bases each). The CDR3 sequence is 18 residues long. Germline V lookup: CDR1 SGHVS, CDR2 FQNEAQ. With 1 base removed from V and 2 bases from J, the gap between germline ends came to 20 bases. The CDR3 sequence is CASSLVFGGGFKQETQYF. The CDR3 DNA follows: TGTGCCAGCAGCTTAGTGTTCGGGGGCGGCTTCAAACAAGAGACCCAGTACTTC.

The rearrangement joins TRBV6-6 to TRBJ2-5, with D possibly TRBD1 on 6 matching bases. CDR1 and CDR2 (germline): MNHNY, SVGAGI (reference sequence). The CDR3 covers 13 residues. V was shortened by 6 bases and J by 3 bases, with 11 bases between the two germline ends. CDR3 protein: CASSGGQKETQYF. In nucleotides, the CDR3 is TGTGCCAGCAGCGGAGGACAGAAAGAGACCCAGTACTTC.

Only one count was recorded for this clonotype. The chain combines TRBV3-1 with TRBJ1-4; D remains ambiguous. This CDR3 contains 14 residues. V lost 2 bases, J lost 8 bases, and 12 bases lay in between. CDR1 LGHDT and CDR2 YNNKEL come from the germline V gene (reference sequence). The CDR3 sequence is CASSQRNGKEKLFF. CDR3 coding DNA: TGTGCCAGCAGCCAAAGGAACGGGAAGGAAAAACTGTTTTTT.

The CDR3 bases are TGTGCCAGCAGGAGGGATAGCTGGGCACAAGAGACCCAGTACTTC. Translation: CASRRDSWAQETQYF. The chain is built from TRBV6-5 and TRBJ2-5, with a tentative D call TRBD2 (5 bases). Germline assignment: CDR1 MNHEY and CDR2 SVGAGI. Trimming removed 6 bases from V and 2 bases from J, with 16 bases in between. The CDR3 consists of 15 residues.

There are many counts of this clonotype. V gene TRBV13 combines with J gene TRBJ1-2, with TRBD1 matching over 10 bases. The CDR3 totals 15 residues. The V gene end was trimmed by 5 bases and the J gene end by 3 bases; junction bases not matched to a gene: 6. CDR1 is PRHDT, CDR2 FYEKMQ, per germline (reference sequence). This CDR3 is CASSTRTGGHYGYTF. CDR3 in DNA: TGTGCCAGCAGCACCCGGACAGGGGGTCACTATGGCTACACCTTC.

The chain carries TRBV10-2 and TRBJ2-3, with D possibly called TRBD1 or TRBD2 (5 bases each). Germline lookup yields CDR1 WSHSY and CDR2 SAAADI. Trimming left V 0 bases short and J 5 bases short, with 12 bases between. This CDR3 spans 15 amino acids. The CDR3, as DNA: TGCGCCAGCAGTGAGTCGGGGGAGTCGATAGATACGCAGTATTTT. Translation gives CASSESGESIDTQYF.

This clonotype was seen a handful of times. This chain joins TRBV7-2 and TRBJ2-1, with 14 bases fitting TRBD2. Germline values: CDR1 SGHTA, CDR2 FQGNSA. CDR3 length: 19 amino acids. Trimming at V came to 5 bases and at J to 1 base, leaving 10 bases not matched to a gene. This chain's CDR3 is CASSPFPGLAGGSYNEQFF. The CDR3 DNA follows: TGTGCCAGCAGCCCCTTTCCAGGACTAGCGGGGGGATCCTACAATGAGCAGTTCTTC.

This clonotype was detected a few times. The DNA of the CDR3 is TGCGCCAGCAGCCCCGGGACAGGCCTGCTTAACTATGGCTACACCTTC. Translating gives CASSPGTGLLNYGYTF. The chain joins TRBV5-1 to TRBJ1-2, with TRBD1 matching over 8 bases. After removal of 4 bases from V and 1 base from J, the junction contained 9 bases not matched to a gene. The CDR3 length is 16 residues. Germline V lookup: CDR1 SGHRS, CDR2 YFSETQ.

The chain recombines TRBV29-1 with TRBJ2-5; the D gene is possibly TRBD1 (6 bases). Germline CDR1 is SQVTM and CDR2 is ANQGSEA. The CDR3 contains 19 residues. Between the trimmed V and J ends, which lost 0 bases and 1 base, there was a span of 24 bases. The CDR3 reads CSVEDRRSYQGIFQETQYF. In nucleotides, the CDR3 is TGCAGCGTTGAAGATCGGAGATCCTACCAGGGGATTTTCCAAGAGACCCAGTACTTC.

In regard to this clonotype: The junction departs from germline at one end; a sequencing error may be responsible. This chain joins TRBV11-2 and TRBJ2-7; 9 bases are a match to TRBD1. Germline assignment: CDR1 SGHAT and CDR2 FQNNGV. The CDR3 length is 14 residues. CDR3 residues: CASGLGTGSYEQYF. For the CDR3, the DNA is TGTGCCAGCGGCTTAGGGACAGGGTCCTACGAGCAGTACTTC.

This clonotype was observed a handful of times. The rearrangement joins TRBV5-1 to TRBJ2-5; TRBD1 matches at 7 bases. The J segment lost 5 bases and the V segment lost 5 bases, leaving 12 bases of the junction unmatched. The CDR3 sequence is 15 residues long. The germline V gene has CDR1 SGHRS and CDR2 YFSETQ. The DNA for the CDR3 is TGCGCCAGCAGACCTCTAAGGGGGCACGCGGAGACCCAGTACTTC. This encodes CASRPLRGHAETQYF.

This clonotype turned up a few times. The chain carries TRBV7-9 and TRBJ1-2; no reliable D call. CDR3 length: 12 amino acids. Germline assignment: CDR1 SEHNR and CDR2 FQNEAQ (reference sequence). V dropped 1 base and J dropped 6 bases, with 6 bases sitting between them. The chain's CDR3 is CASSLDGDGYTF. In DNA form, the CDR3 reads TGTGCCAGCAGCTTAGATGGGGATGGCTACACCTTC.

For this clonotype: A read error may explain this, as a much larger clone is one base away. CDR3 loop: CASNGGTAQETQYF. DNA of the CDR3: TGTGCCAGCAACGGCGGGACGGCTCAAGAGACCCAGTACTTC. This chain joins TRBV7-9 and TRBJ2-5; TRBD2 is a possible D gene (6 bases). Germline CDR1 SEHNR, CDR2 FQNEAQ (reference sequence). Between the trimmed V and J ends, which lost 7 bases and 2 bases, there was a span of 14 bases. This CDR3 spans 14 amino acids.

The CDR3 sequence: CASSREPGIHYGYTF. CDR3 in DNA: TGCGCCAGCAGCCGGGAGCCAGGGATACACTATGGCTACACCTTC. This chain links TRBV5-1 with TRBJ1-2; TRBD1 might be the D (5 bases). Trimming removed 4 bases at V and 3 bases at J, with 16 bases between. The CDR3 consists of 15 residues. Germline V gene sequence: CDR1 SGHRS, CDR2 YFSETQ.

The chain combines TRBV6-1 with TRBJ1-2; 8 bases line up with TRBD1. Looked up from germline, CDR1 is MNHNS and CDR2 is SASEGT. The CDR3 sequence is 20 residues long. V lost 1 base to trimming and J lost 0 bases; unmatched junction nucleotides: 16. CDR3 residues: CASSEEPRGLVPSSNYGYTF. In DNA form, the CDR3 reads TGTGCCAGCAGTGAAGAACCCAGGGGGCTTGTCCCTTCCTCTAACTATGGCTACACCTTC.

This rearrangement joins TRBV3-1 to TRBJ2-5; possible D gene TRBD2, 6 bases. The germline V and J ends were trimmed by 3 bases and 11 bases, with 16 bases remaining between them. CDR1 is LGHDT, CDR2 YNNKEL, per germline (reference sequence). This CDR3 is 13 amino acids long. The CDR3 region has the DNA TGTGCCAGCAGCCAGACTAGGATGGCGGAGCAGTACTTC. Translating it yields CASSQTRMAEQYF.

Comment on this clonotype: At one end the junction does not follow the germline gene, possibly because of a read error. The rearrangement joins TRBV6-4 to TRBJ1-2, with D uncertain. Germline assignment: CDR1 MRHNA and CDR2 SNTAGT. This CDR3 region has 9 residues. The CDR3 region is CARRGGHTF. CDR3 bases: TGTGCCAGGCGGGGTGGCCACACCTTC.

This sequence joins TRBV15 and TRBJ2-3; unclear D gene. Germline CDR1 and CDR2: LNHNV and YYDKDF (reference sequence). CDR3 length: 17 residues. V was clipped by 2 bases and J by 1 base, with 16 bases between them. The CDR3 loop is CATSRLDLGRGTDTQYF. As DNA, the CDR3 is TGTGCCACCAGCAGACTCGACCTCGGACGCGGCACAGATACGCAGTATTTT.

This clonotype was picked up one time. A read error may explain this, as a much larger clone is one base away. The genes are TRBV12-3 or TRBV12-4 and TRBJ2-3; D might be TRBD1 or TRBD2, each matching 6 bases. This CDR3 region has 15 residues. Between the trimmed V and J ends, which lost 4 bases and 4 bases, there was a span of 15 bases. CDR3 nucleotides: TGTGCCAGCAGTTCAACAGGGTCTAGCGCAGATACGCAGTATTTT. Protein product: CASSSTGSSADTQYF.

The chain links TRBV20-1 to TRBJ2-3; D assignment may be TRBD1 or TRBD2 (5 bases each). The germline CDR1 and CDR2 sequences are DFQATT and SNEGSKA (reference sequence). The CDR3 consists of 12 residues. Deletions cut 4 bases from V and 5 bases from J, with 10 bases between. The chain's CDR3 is CSAIGEKDTQYF. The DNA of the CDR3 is TGCAGTGCTATAGGGGAGAAAGATACGCAGTATTTT.